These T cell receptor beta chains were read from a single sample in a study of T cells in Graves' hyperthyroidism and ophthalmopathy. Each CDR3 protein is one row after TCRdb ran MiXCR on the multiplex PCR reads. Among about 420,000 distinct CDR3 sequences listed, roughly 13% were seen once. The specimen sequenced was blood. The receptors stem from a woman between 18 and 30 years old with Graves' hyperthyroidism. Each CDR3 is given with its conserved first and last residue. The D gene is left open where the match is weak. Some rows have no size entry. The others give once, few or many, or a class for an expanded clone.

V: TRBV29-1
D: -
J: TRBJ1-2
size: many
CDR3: CSAAGIYGYTF
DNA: TGCAGCGCTGCGGGGATCTATGGCTACACCTTC

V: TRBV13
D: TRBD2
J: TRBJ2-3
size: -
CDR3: CASSLGHSGRTDTQYF
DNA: TGTGCCAGCAGCTTAGGCCATAGCGGGAGGACAGATACGCAGTATTTT

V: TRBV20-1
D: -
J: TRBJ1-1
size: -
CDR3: CSAVTGLANTEAFF
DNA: TGCAGTGCTGTCACAGGGTTGGCGAACACTGAAGCTTTCTTT

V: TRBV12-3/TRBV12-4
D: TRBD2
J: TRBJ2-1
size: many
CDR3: CASSTSGRDYNEQFF
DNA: TGTGCCAGCAGCACTAGCGGGAGGGACTACAATGAGCAGTTCTTC

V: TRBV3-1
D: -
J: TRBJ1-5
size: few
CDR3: CASSQDTGHQPQHF
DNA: TGTGCCAGCAGCCAAGATACAGGCCATCAGCCCCAGCATTTT

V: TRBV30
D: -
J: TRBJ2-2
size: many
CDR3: CAWSLNTGELFF
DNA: TGTGCCTGGAGCCTGAACACCGGGGAGCTGTTTTTT

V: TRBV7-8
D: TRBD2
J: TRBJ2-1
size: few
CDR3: CASSERLAEHNEQFF
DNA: TGTGCCAGCAGCGAGAGACTAGCGGAACACAATGAGCAGTTCTTC

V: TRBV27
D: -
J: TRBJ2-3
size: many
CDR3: CASSLRIRDTQYF
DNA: TGTGCCAGCAGTTTGCGGATACGAGATACGCAGTATTTT

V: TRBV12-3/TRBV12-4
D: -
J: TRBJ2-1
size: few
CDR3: CASSLVVGGTLYNEQFF
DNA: TGTGCCAGCAGTTTAGTGGTCGGAGGAACTCTGTACAATGAGCAGTTCTTC

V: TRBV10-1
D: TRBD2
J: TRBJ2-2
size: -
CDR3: CASSLTSAGELFF
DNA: TGCGCCAGCAGCCTGACTAGCGCCGGGGAGCTGTTTTTT

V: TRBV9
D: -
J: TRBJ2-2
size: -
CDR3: CASSVDSNTGELFF
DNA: TGTGCCAGCAGCGTCGACTCGAACACCGGGGAGCTGTTTTTT

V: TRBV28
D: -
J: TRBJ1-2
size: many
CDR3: CASSKTAGYGYTF
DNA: TGTGCCAGCAGTAAGACAGCCGGCTATGGCTACACCTTC

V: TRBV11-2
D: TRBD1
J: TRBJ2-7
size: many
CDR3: CASSLTGTGIHEQYF
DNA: TGTGCCAGCAGCTTGACCGGGACAGGGATCCACGAGCAGTACTTC

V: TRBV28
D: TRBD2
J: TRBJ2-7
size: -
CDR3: CASSLGSRGRAYEQYF
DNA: TGTGCCAGCAGTTTAGGCTCTCGCGGGAGGGCCTACGAGCAGTACTTC

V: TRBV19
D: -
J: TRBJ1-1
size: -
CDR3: CASSIDSDTEAFF
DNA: TGTGCCAGTAGTATAGATTCGGACACTGAAGCTTTCTTT

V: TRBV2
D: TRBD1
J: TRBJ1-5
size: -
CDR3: CASSTTGDLVNQPQHF
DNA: TGTGCCAGCAGTACGACAGGGGACCTGGTCAATCAGCCCCAGCATTTT

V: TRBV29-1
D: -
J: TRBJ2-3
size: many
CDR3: CSVRGVVSDTQYF
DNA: TGCAGCGTTCGAGGGGTCGTGTCAGATACGCAGTATTTT

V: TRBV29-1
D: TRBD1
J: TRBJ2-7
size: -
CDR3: CSGRQGYEQYF
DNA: TGCAGCGGACGACAGGGCTACGAGCAGTACTTC